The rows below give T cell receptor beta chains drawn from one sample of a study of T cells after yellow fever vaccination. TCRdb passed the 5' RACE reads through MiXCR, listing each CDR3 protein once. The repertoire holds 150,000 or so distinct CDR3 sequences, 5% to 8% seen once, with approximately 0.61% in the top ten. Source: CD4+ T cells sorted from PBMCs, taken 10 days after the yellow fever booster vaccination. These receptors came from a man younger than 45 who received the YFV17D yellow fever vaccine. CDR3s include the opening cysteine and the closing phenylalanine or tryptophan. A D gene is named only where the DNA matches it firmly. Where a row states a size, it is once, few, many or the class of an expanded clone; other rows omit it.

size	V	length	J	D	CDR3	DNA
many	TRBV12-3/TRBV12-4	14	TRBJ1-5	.	CASSFGGSNQPQHF	TGTGCCAGCAGTTTTGGGGGTAGCAATCAGCCCCAGCATTTT
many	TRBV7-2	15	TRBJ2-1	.	CASSLDHRVYNEQFF	TGTGCCAGCAGCTTAGACCACAGGGTCTACAATGAGCAGTTCTTC
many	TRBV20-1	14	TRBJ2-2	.	CSASTGGNTGELFF	TGCAGTGCTAGTACAGGTGGAAACACCGGGGAGCTGTTTTTT
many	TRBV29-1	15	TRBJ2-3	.	CSVGARGGSTDTQYF	TGCAGCGTTGGGGCCCGTGGCGGGAGCACAGATACGCAGTATTTT
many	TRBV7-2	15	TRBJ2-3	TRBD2	CASSSPGLYTDTQYF	TGTGCCAGCAGCTCTCCGGGACTATACACAGATACGCAGTATTTT
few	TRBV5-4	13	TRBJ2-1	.	CASSLQVDNEQFF	TGTGCCAGCAGCTTGCAGGTTGACAATGAGCAGTTCTTC
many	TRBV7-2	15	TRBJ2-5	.	CASSLNRALRETQYF	TGTGCCAGCAGCTTAAATAGGGCCCTACGTGAGACCCAGTACTTC
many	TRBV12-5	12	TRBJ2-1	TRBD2	CASGLERGLEFF	TGTGCTAGTGGTTTAGAGCGGGGCCTTGAGTTCTTC
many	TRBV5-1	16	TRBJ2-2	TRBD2	CASSPATSGSGGELFF	TGCGCCAGCAGCCCCGCGACTAGCGGGAGTGGCGGGGAGCTGTTTTTT
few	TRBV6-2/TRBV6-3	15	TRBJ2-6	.	CASVAYGAGANVLTF	TGTGCCAGCGTGGCGTACGGGGCTGGGGCCAACGTCCTGACTTTC
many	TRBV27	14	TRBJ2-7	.	CASRKQGTRSEQYF	TGTGCCAGCAGAAAACAGGGGACTAGGAGCGAGCAGTACTTC
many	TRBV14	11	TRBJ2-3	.	CASSQGDTQYF	TGTGCCAGCAGCCAAGGTGATACGCAGTATTTT
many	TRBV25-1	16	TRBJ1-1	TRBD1	CASSESGTGGNTEAFF	TGTGCCAGCAGTGAGTCTGGGACAGGGGGGAACACTGAAGCTTTCTTT
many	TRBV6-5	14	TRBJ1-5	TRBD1	CASSSRQGDQPQHF	TGTGCCAGCAGTTCCAGACAGGGCGATCAGCCCCAGCATTTT
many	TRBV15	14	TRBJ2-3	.	CATSRYIGTDTQYF	TGTGCCACCAGCAGATATATAGGCACAGATACGCAGTATTTT
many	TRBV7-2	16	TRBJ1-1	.	CASSLGKQGYVTEAFF	TGTGCCAGCAGCTTAGGGAAACAGGGTTACGTCACTGAAGCTTTCTTT
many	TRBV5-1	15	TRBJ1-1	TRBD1	CASSWRTGLNTEAFF	TGCGCCAGCAGCTGGAGGACAGGACTGAACACTGAAGCTTTCTTT
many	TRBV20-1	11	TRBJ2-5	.	CSASGRETQYF	TGCAGTGCTAGCGGTAGAGAGACCCAGTACTTC
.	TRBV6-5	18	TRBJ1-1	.	CASSYRGLIRGMNTEAFF	TGTGCCAGCAGTTACCGGGGGCTCATAAGAGGGATGAACACTGAAGCTTTCTTT
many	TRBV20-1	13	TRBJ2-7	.	CSAMGQVNYEQYF	TGCAGTGCCATGGGGCAGGTGAACTACGAGCAGTACTTC
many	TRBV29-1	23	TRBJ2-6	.	CSVEAKDSVGGLNLSSGANVLTF	TGCAGCGTTGAAGCGAAGGATTCAGTGGGCGGACTGAATTTAAGCTCTGGGGCCAACGTCCTGACTTTC
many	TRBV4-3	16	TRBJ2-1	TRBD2	CASSQDLLAGGNEQFF	TGCGCCAGCAGCCAAGACTTACTAGCGGGAGGGAATGAGCAGTTCTTC
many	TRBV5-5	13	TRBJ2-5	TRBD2	CASSFREGETQYF	TGTGCCAGCAGCTTCCGGGAGGGAGAGACCCAGTACTTC
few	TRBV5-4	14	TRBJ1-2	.	CASSPQTSGNGYTF	TGTGCCAGCAGCCCACAGACTTCAGGGAATGGCTACACCTTC
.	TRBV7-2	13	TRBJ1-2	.	CASSFPLQVGYTF	TGTGCCAGCAGCTTCCCTTTACAGGTTGGCTACACCTTC
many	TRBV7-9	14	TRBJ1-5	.	CASSGSSGNQPQHF	TGTGCCAGCAGCGGGAGTTCGGGCAATCAGCCCCAGCATTTT
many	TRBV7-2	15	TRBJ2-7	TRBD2	CASSSTSGRSIEQYF	TGTGCCAGCAGCTCCACTAGCGGGAGGTCAATCGAGCAGTACTTC
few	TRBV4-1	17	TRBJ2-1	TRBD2	CASSQLLAGLASGEQFF	TGCGCCAGCAGCCAGCTCTTAGCGGGACTAGCGTCTGGCGAGCAGTTCTTC
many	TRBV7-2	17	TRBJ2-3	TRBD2	CASSLKDSGMGTDTQYF	TGTGCCAGCAGCTTAAAGGATAGCGGGATGGGCACAGATACGCAGTATTTT
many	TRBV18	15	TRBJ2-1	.	CASSPRVAEGNEQFF	TGTGCCAGCTCACCAAGGGTTGCGGAGGGGAATGAGCAGTTCTTC
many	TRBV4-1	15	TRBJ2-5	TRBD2	CASSVPLAGEETQYF	TGCGCCAGCAGCGTCCCACTAGCGGGAGAAGAGACCCAGTACTTC
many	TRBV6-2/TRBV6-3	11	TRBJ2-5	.	CASSQTASQYF	TGTGCCAGCAGTCAAACAGCTTCCCAGTACTTC
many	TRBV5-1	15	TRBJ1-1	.	CASSLVFRENTEAFF	TGCGCCAGCAGCTTGGTTTTCAGGGAGAACACTGAAGCTTTCTTT
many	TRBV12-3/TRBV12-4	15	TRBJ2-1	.	CASTLMRERPNEQFF	TGTGCCAGCACTTTAATGAGGGAGAGGCCCAATGAGCAGTTCTTC
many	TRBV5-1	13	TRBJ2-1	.	CASSPTTYNEQFF	TGCGCCAGCAGCCCAACCACCTACAATGAGCAGTTCTTC
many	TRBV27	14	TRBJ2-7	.	CASSLGWGSYEQYF	TGTGCCAGCAGTTTAGGTTGGGGCTCCTACGAGCAGTACTTC
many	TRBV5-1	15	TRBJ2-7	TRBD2	CASSYLAGGTNEQYF	TGCGCCAGCAGCTATCTAGCGGGAGGGACGAACGAGCAGTACTTC
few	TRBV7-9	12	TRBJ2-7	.	CASSSTVYEQYF	TGTGCCAGCAGCTCGACAGTGTACGAGCAGTACTTC
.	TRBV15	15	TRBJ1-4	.	CATSGRALGNEKLFF	TGTGCCACCAGCGGCAGGGCTCTGGGTAATGAAAAACTGTTTTTT
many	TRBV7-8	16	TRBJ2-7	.	CASSARRAGTAYEQYF	TGTGCCAGCAGCGCCCGCAGGGCGGGGACAGCCTACGAGCAGTACTTC
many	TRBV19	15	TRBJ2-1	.	CASSISPSSYNEQFF	TGTGCCAGTAGTATATCTCCGAGCTCCTACAATGAGCAGTTCTTC
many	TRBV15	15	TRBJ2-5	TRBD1	CATSMTGSLAETQYF	TGTGCCACCAGCATGACAGGGTCCCTGGCAGAGACCCAGTACTTC
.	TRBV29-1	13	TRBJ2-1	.	CSAGQTSYNEQFF	TGCAGCGCTGGACAGACCTCCTACAATGAGCAGTTCTTC
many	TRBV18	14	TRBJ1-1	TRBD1	CASSHRGQNTEAFF	TGTGCCAGCTCGCACAGGGGCCAGAACACTGAAGCTTTCTTT
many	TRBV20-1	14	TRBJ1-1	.	CSARPGAANTEAFF	TGCAGTGCTAGGCCCGGGGCAGCTAACACTGAAGCTTTCTTT
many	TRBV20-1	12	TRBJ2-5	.	CIPTASRETQYF	TGCATTCCGACAGCTTCGCGGGAGACCCAGTACTTC
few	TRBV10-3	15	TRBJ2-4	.	CAISESRPSVNIQYF	TGTGCCATCAGTGAGTCGAGACCGAGCGTGAACATTCAGTACTTC
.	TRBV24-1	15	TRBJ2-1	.	CATSDFGGVGDEQFF	TGTGCCACCAGTGATTTTGGAGGGGTTGGGGATGAGCAGTTCTTC
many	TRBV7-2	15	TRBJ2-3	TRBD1	CASSLGGQGALLQYF	TGTGCCAGCAGCTTAGGGGGACAGGGGGCCCTTTTGCAGTATTTT
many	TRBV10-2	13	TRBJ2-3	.	CASGERDPSTQYF	TGCGCCAGCGGGGAAAGGGACCCGAGTACGCAGTATTTT
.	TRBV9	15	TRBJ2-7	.	CASSVAQEGIYEQYF	TGTGCCAGCAGCGTAGCTCAGGAAGGGATCTACGAGCAGTACTTC
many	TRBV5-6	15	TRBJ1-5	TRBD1	CASSLQDRVEQPQHF	TGTGCCAGCAGCTTGCAGGACAGGGTCGAACAGCCCCAGCATTTT
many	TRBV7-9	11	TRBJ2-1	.	CASSLREEQFF	TGTGCCAGCAGCCTCCGGGAGGAGCAGTTCTTC
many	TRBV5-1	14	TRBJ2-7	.	CASFGRDITYEQYF	TGCGCCTCTTTTGGACGGGACATAACCTACGAGCAGTACTTC